One and the same sample provided the 3 T cell receptor beta chains below, sequenced in a study of T cell responses to AZD1222 COVID-19 vaccine (dated by TCRdb to the early 2020s). The receptor library was made with the immunoSEQ multiplex PCR assay. TCRdb mirrors the immuneACCESS table, restricted to in-frame sequences. Some clones are absent from its copies; in checked studies, under half trace to an unresolved V gene, and the reason for the others is unknown. The sample profile shows some 180,000 clones; 70% to 90% of them were found once. The leading ten clones occupy approximately 0.49% of the sample. The time point label corresponds to: baseline before first vaccination. The sequenced sample was peripheral blood, obtained on day 0 of AZD1222 vaccination. These receptors were collected from an adult in good health.

This clone was seen a handful of times. The rearrangement joins TRBV6-2 or TRBV6-3 to TRBJ1-1, with TRBD1 identical over 9 bases. Germline CDR1 is MNHEY and CDR2 is SVGEGT. V trimming: 5 bases; J trimming: 3 bases; junction bases outside the gene matches: 4. This CDR3 has 14 residues. The CDR3 protein is CASSRRTGDTEAFF. CDR3 bases: TGTGCCAGCAGTCGCCGGACAGGGGACACTGAAGCTTTCTTT.

This sequence joins TRBV7-6 and TRBJ1-6; D may be TRBD1 (5 bases). Germline assignment: CDR1 SGHVS and CDR2 FNYEAQ. The CDR3 sequence is 14 residues long. V dropped 5 bases and J dropped 9 bases, with 14 bases sitting between them. The DNA of the CDR3 is TGTGCCAGCAGCGCGCCGGGGGGGACTTCACCCCTCCACTTT. Translating it yields CASSAPGGTSPLHF. The full variable domain, completed using reference TRBV7-6 and TRBJ1-6, is GAGVSQSPRYKVTKRGQDVALRCDPISGHVSLYWYRQALGQGPEFLTYFNYEAQQDKSGLPNDRFSAERPEGSISTLTIQRTEQRDSAMYRCASSAPGGTSPLHFGNGTRLTVT.

CDR3 coding DNA: TGTGCCAGCTCACCGCCAGTTGGGACGGGGGTAGATACGCAGTATTTT. This codes for CASSPPVGTGVDTQYF. V and J are TRBV18 and TRBJ2-3; TRBD2 might be the D (6 bases). There are 16 residues in the CDR3. CDR1 and CDR2 from the germline V gene are KGHSH and LQKENI. Deletions cut 3 bases from V and 5 bases from J, with 18 bases between.